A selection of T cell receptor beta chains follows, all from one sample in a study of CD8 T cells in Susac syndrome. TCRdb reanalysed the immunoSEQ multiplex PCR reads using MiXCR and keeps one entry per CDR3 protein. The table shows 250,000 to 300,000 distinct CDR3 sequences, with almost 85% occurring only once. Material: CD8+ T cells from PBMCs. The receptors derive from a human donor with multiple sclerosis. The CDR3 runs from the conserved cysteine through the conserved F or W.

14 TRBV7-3 CASSQFPGAPGYTF
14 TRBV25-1 CASSELGSYSPLHF
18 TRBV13 CVSSSGLAGGRRPYEQYF
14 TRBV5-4 CASSHPTAPYEQYF
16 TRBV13 CASSFLPGQGFSEQFF
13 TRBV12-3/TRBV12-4 CASSFPMNTEAFF
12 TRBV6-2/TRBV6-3 CASSWGSGEQYF
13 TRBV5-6 CASSPIPTAEAFF
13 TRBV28 CASSNRPHYEQYF
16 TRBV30 CAWSFRTARMNTEAFF
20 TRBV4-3 CASSHSIVTLLISGANVLTF
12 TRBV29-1 CSVELGRETQYF
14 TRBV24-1 CATSDWVSQETQYF
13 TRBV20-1 CSVPDLIGYEQFF
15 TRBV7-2 CASSRTWGDYTEAFF
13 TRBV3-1 CASSHPNSYEQYF
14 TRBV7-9 CASRPGPNGEKLFF
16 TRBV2 CAFAGGELSGANVLTF
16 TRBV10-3 CAISFLAGQGPDEQFF
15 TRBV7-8 CASSLSRSSAGELFF
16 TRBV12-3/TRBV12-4 CASSLWLTGATYEQYF
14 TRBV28 CASSPWDSKETQYF
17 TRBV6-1 CASSPGLAGGTVYEQYF
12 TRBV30 CAWSAGDNEQFF
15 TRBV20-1 CSARDEARVYNEQFF
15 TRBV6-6 CASNYRDVSSYEQYF
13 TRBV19 CASSTTTRYEQYF
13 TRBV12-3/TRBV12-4 CASSFRQGHTIYF
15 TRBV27 CASSLDWTDNTEAFF
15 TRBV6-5 CASSYSGEWGTEAFF
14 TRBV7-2 CASSLVSSAETQYF
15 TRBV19 CASLSGRPRYNEQFF
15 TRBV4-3 CASSHWDRANYGYTF
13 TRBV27 CASSLGANTEAFF
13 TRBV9 CASTSGDRKGYTF
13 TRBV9 CASSIDAGSSQFF
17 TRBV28 CASSLRTGAHSSYEQYF
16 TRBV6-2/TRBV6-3 CASSYGPSTFSHEQYF
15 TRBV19 CASSADLFFSYEQYF
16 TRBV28 CASSLGSSSGANVLTF
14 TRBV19 CASSIPGGVHEQFF
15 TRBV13 CASSLPGLAGNEQYF
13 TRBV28 CASREPGGETQYF
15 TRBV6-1 CASSILAGVGGELFF
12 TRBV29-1 CSVYGRAGEQFF
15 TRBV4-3 CASSQGTSSTDTQYF
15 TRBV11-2 CASTWGGRLSYEQYF
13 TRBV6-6 CASSTPGAAGYTF
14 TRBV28 CASSLGLFNQPQHF
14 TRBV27 CASSLGGQYYEQYF
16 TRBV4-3 CASSQDLGGHSYEQYF
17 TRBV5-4 CASSFVFSGNSYNEQFF
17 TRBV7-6 CASSLGPGTGSLDGYTF
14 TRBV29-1 CSVPDSEAGNTIYF
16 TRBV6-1 CASSQPPFNPGTSSSF
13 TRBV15 CATSPGMHQPQHF
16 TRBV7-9 CASSRGMAEMNTEAFF
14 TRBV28 CASIREFSNQPQHF
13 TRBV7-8 CASSPGLFNSIMF
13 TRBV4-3 CASSQDIMRGYTF